This T cell receptor beta chain derives from a study of blood T cell repertoires in COVID-19. On the study more broadly: Italy, Spain and the United States were the sources of the convalescent and acute COVID-19 samples.

This clone has a single count. This table comes from immunoSEQ multiplex PCR, and its TCRdb copy is limited to in-frame clones, with some not included. The sample has tens of thousands of clones, over 70% seen once. This CDR3 is built from 13 residues. CDR1 and CDR2 (germline): KGHSH, LQKENI. Trimming cost V 4 bases and J 0 bases, with 5 bases left between them. The rearrangement links TRBV18 to TRBJ2-3; the D is unclear. This clonotype was obtained from a woman in her 70s with acute or convalescent COVID-19. Sample: peripheral blood. CDR3: CASSLKSTDTQYF. The CDR3 DNA sequence: TGTGCCAGCTCACTAAAAAGCACAGATACGCAGTATTTT.